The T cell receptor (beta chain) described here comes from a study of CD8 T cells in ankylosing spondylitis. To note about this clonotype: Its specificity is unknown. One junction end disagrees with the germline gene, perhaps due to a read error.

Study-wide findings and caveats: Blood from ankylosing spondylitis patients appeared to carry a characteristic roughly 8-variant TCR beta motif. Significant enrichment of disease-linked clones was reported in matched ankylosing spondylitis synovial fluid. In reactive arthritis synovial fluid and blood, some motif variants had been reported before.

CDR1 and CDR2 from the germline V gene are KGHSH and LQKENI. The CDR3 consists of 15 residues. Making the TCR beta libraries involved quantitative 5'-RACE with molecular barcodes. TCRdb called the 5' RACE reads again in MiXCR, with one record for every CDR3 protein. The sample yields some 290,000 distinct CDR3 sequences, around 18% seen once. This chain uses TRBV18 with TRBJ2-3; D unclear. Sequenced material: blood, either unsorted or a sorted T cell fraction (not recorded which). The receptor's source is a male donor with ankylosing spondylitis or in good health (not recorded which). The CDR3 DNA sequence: TGTGCCAACTCACCTGGCGGCAGGTTCACAGATACGCAGTATTTT. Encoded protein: CANSPGGRFTDTQYF.